This T cell receptor (beta chain) was captured by sequencing in a study of blood T cell repertoires in COVID-19. In the original analysis: By means of reference gene primer amplification, nucleated cell counts were estimated. Only in-frame clones appear in the TCRdb table, and some are missing; sequencing was by immunoSEQ multiplex PCR. V and J calls and clone size are copied from that table; D and trimming were computed from the DNA. This table holds approximately 290,000 clones, approximately 92% found once. Cohort assignment relied on participant-reported clinical history. In Cohort 3, a recovered donor had either two negative PCRs, clearance, or symptom resolution. CDR3 size: 14 residues. The germline V gene has CDR1 SGHTA and CDR2 FQGNSA. V lost 6 bases and J 0 bases, leaving 9 bases between the germline ends.

Sequenced input: PBMCs or T cells enriched from blood (not recorded which). The chain uses TRBV7-2 and TRBJ1-3; perhaps TRBD1 as D (5 bases). The clonotype was recovered from a woman aged 25 to 39 who had recovered from COVID-19. This CDR3 reads CASRPGLSGNTIYF. The CDR3 DNA is TGTGCCAGCAGACCAGGGCTCTCTGGAAACACCATATATTTT.